The T cell receptor beta chain under discussion was sequenced for a study of tumor and adjacent non-tumor tissue in lung cancer. This sample's RNA came from whole unsorted tissue. The CDR3 consists of 16 residues. CDR1 is ENHRY, CDR2 SYGVKD, per germline. Study-level points and caveats: Patients with more diverse tumor TCRs had worse survival.

This clonotype is a singleton in its sample. The antigen is not known. Three rounds of nested PCR, following a modified ARM-PCR protocol, produced the TCRbeta library. From the multiplex PCR reads, TCRdb called clonotypes with MiXCR, one entry per CDR3 protein. The sample consists of about 70,000 distinct CDR3 sequences, about 80% of them appearing once. This receptor was identified in a man between 60 and 70 years old with non-small cell lung cancer. The specimen sequenced was lung tumor tissue. The chain employs TRBV10-3 and TRBJ2-7; tentatively, D is TRBD2 (5 bases). The CDR3 sequence: CDSEGWVGRWVREQYF. The CDR3 DNA is TGTGACTCAGAGGGTTGGGTGGGCCGGTGGGTTCGCGAGCAGTACTTC.